Listed below are T cell receptor beta chains from one sample, sequenced in a study of cytomegalovirus exposure and HLA in healthy donors. This table comes from immunoSEQ multiplex PCR, and its TCRdb copy is limited to in-frame clones, with some not included. The data show 150,000 or so clones, 85% seen once. The specimen sequenced was PBMCs. These receptors all come from a man aged 30 to 39 in good health and CMV-seropositive. Each CDR3 is given with its conserved first and last residue. A D gene is named only where the DNA matches it firmly. Clone size appears in some rows only: once, few, many, or a class for an expanded clone.

TRBV28	TRBD1	TRBJ1-6	once	CASKPGQGGSPLHF	TGTGCCAGCAAACCGGGACAGGGCGGTTCACCCCTCCACTTT
TRBV29-1	TRBD1	TRBJ2-3	-	CSVLTGKVDTQYF	TGCAGCGTTCTGACAGGGAAAGTTGATACGCAGTATTTT
TRBV7-8	TRBD2	TRBJ2-3	few	CASSPRLANTDTQYF	TGTGCCAGCAGCCCGAGACTAGCGAACACAGATACGCAGTATTTT
TRBV4-1	-	TRBJ1-2	-	CASSQERAGAGGYTF	TGCGCCAGCAGCCAAGAAAGAGCGGGGGCCGGGGGCTACACCTTC
TRBV7-2	TRBD1	TRBJ1-1	few	CASSRGDTGGTFF	TGTGCCAGCAGTAGAGGGGACACAGGGGGCACTTTCTTT
TRBV23-1	-	TRBJ2-6	-	CASSRDSLGGGANVLTF	TGCGCCAGCAGTCGGGACTCACTTGGTGGTGGGGCCAACGTCCTGACTTTC
TRBV9	TRBD1	TRBJ1-2	-	CASSSPGGTENYGYTF	TGTGCCAGCAGCTCACCTGGGGGGACAGAAAACTATGGCTACACCTTC
TRBV4-3	-	TRBJ2-7	-	CASSQDFPQGSVYEQYF	TGCGCCAGCAGCCAAGATTTTCCTCAGGGAAGTGTGTACGAGCAGTACTTC
TRBV5-4	TRBD1	TRBJ2-3	-	CASSPGTGDDTQYF	TGTGCCAGCAGCCCCGGGACAGGGGATGATACGCAGTATTTT
TRBV9	-	TRBJ1-1	-	CASSEPTGSPMNTEAFF	TGTGCCAGCAGCGAGCCCACAGGGAGCCCGATGAACACTGAAGCTTTCTTT
TRBV5-5	-	TRBJ2-5	once	CASSLNPAEETQYF	TGTGCCAGCAGCTTGAACCCCGCGGAAGAGACCCAGTACTTC
TRBV15	TRBD1	TRBJ2-2	-	CATSRGLGQGAGELFF	TGTGCCACCAGCAGAGGGTTGGGACAGGGGGCCGGGGAGCTGTTTTTT
TRBV19	TRBD1	TRBJ1-1	-	CASWTGGSNTEAFF	TGTGCCAGTTGGACAGGGGGCAGTAACACTGAAGCTTTCTTT
TRBV6-5	-	TRBJ1-4	-	CASRDSATNEKLFF	TGTGCCAGCAGAGACAGTGCAACTAATGAAAAACTGTTTTTT
TRBV11-2	TRBD1	TRBJ2-7	once	CASSLWPSLRQGAYEQYF	TGTGCCAGCAGCTTATGGCCCTCCCTTAGACAGGGCGCCTACGAGCAGTACTTC
TRBV11-2	-	TRBJ2-7	-	CASSLRQDYEQYF	TGTGCCAGCAGCCTCCGACAAGACTACGAGCAGTACTTC
TRBV13	TRBD2	TRBJ2-5	-	CASSRSASGGETQYF	TGTGCCAGCAGCCGGTCGGCTTCGGGAGGGGAGACCCAGTACTTC
TRBV6-5	-	TRBJ2-7	-	CASSQGGEQYF	TGTGCCAGCAGTCAAGGGGGCGAGCAGTACTTC
TRBV6-5	-	TRBJ2-5	-	CASSYDGDKGKTQYF	TGTGCCAGCAGTTACGACGGGGACAAAGGGAAGACCCAGTACTTC
TRBV5-8	-	TRBJ1-2	-	CASSLGVTGIDGYTF	TGTGCCAGCAGCTTGGGAGTTACGGGTATCGATGGCTACACCTTC
TRBV4-3	-	TRBJ2-2	-	CASSQGAGKRVPGELFF	TGCGCCAGCAGCCAAGGAGCCGGGAAAAGGGTCCCCGGGGAGCTGTTTTTT
TRBV4-3	-	TRBJ1-5	-	CASSPRADNQPQHF	TGCGCCAGCAGCCCCAGGGCAGACAATCAGCCCCAGCATTTT
TRBV5-8	-	TRBJ2-5	-	CASSPDSALRETQYF	TGTGCCAGCAGCCCGGACAGCGCTTTGAGGGAGACCCAGTACTTC
TRBV6-1	-	TRBJ2-7	-	CASSETGYGTYEQYF	TGTGCCAGCAGTGAAACAGGGTACGGGACCTACGAGCAGTACTTC
TRBV6-5	TRBD2	TRBJ2-7	-	CASSWGSGEAYEQYF	TGTGCCAGCAGTTGGGGGAGCGGGGAAGCCTACGAGCAGTACTTC
TRBV28	-	TRBJ2-5	once	CASSAGLRGETQYF	TGTGCCAGCAGCGCGGGACTTCGGGGGGAGACCCAGTACTTC
TRBV23-1	-	TRBJ1-2	-	CASSQSGGDYGYTF	TGCGCCAGCAGTCAATCGGGAGGAGACTATGGCTACACCTTC
TRBV7-8	-	TRBJ1-2	-	CASSLAAGNLLNYTF	TGTGCCAGCAGCTTGGCCGCAGGGAACCTACTCAACTACACCTTC
TRBV7-2	-	TRBJ2-1	-	CASSAVAASYNEQFF	TGTGCCAGCAGCGCTGTTGCGGCCTCCTACAATGAGCAGTTCTTC
TRBV9	TRBD1	TRBJ1-4	-	CASSGNGQAKLFF	TGTGCCAGCAGCGGGAACGGACAGGCTAAACTGTTTTTT
TRBV9	-	TRBJ2-1	-	CASTPQGLSYNEQFF	TGTGCCAGCACCCCTCAGGGCCTCTCCTACAATGAGCAGTTCTTC
TRBV7-2	-	TRBJ2-3	-	CASSLERGRTDTQYF	TGTGCCAGCAGCTTAGAACGGGGAAGGACAGATACGCAGTATTTT
TRBV4-2	-	TRBJ2-7	-	CASSQDSEASEQYF	TGTGCCAGCAGCCAAGATTCCGAAGCTTCCGAGCAGTACTTC
TRBV15	-	TRBJ1-2	-	CATSRDGQIYGYTF	TGTGCCACCAGCAGAGATGGGCAGATCTATGGCTACACCTTC
TRBV6-5	TRBD1	TRBJ1-1	-	CASSLSGGSAFF	TGTGCCAGCAGCCTTTCAGGGGGGAGTGCTTTCTTT
TRBV4-3	TRBD2	TRBJ2-3	-	CASSQDRASGTQYF	TGCGCCAGCAGCCAAGATCGGGCTAGCGGTACGCAGTATTTT
TRBV7-9	-	TRBJ1-1	-	CASSDRSNTEAFF	TGTGCCAGCAGCGACAGATCTAACACTGAAGCTTTCTTT
TRBV6-6	TRBD1	TRBJ1-2	-	CASSYHGRGTDGYTF	TGTGCCAGCAGTTACCACGGCAGGGGGACTGATGGCTACACCTTC
TRBV27	-	TRBJ2-7	-	CASSSRDPTYEQYF	TGTGCCAGCAGTTCGCGGGACCCTACCTACGAGCAGTACTTC
TRBV9	-	TRBJ2-7	-	CASSASGGEYEQYF	TGTGCCAGCAGCGCTAGTGGAGGGGAATACGAGCAGTACTTC
TRBV7-9	-	TRBJ2-2	-	CASSSQGGGELFF	TGTGCCAGCAGCTCCCAGGGTGGCGGGGAGCTGTTTTTT
TRBV6-5	-	TRBJ1-4	-	CASSYGGRPGEKLFF	TGTGCCAGCAGTTATGGGGGCCGGCCGGGTGAAAAACTGTTTTTT
TRBV7-2	-	TRBJ1-2	once	CASSLVPDSFYGYTF	TGTGCCAGCAGCTTAGTCCCTGACAGCTTCTATGGCTACACCTTC
TRBV29-1	-	TRBJ1-3	-	CSVLNREIGNTIYF	TGCAGCGTTCTCAACAGGGAGATTGGAAACACCATATATTTT
TRBV4-1	-	TRBJ2-5	-	CASSPSRVETQYF	TGCGCCAGCAGCCCCTCCAGGGTTGAGACCCAGTACTTC
TRBV6-5	TRBD2	TRBJ2-5	-	CASSYELAGQETQYF	TGTGCCAGCAGTTACGAACTAGCGGGGCAAGAGACCCAGTACTTC
TRBV7-8	-	TRBJ1-1	once	CASSRGTSEGNTEAFF	TGTGCCAGCAGCAGAGGAACGTCCGAGGGGAACACTGAAGCTTTCTTT
TRBV9	-	TRBJ1-2	-	CASSTRTAGGGYTF	TGTGCCAGCAGCACCCGGACAGCGGGGGGCGGCTACACCTTC
TRBV5-6	TRBD1	TRBJ1-6	-	CASSLTRDSNSPLHF	TGTGCCAGCAGCTTGACCCGGGACAGCAATTCACCCCTCCACTTT
TRBV11-1	-	TRBJ1-2	once	CASSLEARGYGYTF	TGTGCCAGCAGCTTAGAAGCCAGGGGCTATGGCTACACCTTC
TRBV5-4	TRBD2	TRBJ2-1	once	CASSWGLADSYNEQFF	TGTGCCAGCAGCTGGGGACTAGCGGACTCCTACAATGAGCAGTTCTTC
TRBV18	TRBD2	TRBJ2-2	-	CASSPLAGTYTGELFF	TGTGCCAGCTCACCACTAGCGGGGACTTACACCGGGGAGCTGTTTTTT